The text below deals with one TCR beta chain. Its cognate antigen is unknown. The entry originates in a study of T cell responses to AZD1222 COVID-19 vaccine. General study points: Donors were largely white British and mainly female; clonal diversity was possibly underestimated. The study found vaccine-associated CD4 TCRs spanning spike, dominant at 160-218 and 743-854.

The length of the CDR3 is 14 residues. Germline CDR1 and CDR2: SEHNR and FQNEAQ (reference sequence). The J segment lost 7 bases and the V segment lost 5 bases, leaving 7 bases of the junction unmatched. Repertoires were generated with immunoSEQ multiplex PCR, while TCRdb's copy carries only in-frame clones and drops some. The repertoire holds 160,000 or so clones, with around 90% as singletons. The sequence was collected from an adult in good health. This chain connects TRBV7-9 to TRBJ1-2; 10 nucleotides agree with TRBD1. The sample was peripheral blood, taken on day 0 of AZD1222 vaccination. CDR3: CASSRWDRGFGYTF. The CDR3 DNA follows: TGTGCCAGCAGCCGCTGGGACAGGGGATTTGGCTACACCTTC.